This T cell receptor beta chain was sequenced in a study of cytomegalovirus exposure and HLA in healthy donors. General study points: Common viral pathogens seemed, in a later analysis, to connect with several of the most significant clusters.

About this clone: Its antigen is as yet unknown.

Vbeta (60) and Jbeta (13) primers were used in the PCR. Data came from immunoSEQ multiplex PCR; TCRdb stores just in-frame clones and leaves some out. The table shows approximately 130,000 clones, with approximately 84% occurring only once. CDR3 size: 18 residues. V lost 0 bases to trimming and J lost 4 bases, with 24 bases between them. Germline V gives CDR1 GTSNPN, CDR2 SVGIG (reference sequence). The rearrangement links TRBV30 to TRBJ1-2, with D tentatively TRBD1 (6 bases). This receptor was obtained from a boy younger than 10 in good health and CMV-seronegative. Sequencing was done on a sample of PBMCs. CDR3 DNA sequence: TGTGCCTGGAGTGTATACCCCCTGGGGGCGCAGATCAGCTATGGCTACACCTTC. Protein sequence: CAWSVYPLGAQISYGYTF.